These 14 T cell receptor beta chains originate from one sample sequenced in a study of blood T cell repertoires in COVID-19. TCRdb keeps only in-frame clones here, not all; method: immunoSEQ multiplex PCR. This table holds tens of thousands of clones, over 75% found once. Sequenced material: peripheral blood. The source is a middle-aged man with acute or convalescent COVID-19.

This chain links TRBV27 with TRBJ2-2, with TRBD1 matching over 8 bases. The CDR3 is 18 residues long. J lost 1 base, V lost 3 bases, and 10 bases had no gene match. Germline lookup yields CDR1 MNHEY and CDR2 SMNVEV (reference sequence). The CDR3 nucleotides read TGTGCCAGCAGTTTTCAACGGGTGGGGACAGGGAACACCGGGGAGCTGTTTTTT. The encoded protein is CASSFQRVGTGNTGELFF.

The chain employs TRBV7-2 and TRBJ1-1, with D maybe TRBD1 (5 bases). Trimming shortened V by 5 bases and J by 3 bases, and 10 bases separated the two germline ends. CDR3 length equals 13 residues. Looked up from germline, CDR1 is SGHTA and CDR2 is FQGNSA. The CDR3 reads CASSAARDTEAFF. The CDR3 coding sequence is TGTGCCAGCAGCGCGGCCAGGGACACTGAAGCTTTCTTT.

In its sample, this clone was seen once. The chain links TRBV6-1 to TRBJ2-7; the match to TRBD2 covers 7 bases. J gave up 12 bases and V 2 bases, and 4 bases lay outside the gene matches. Germline V CDR1 and CDR2: MNHNS, SASEGT. There are 11 residues in the CDR3. The DNA for the CDR3 is TGTGCCAGCAGTGAAAGCGGGGAACCGTACTTC. Its translation: CASSESGEPYF.

This sequence joins TRBV30 and TRBJ1-1; no clear D. The CDR3 runs to 11 residues. Trimming removed 7 bases from V and 1 base from J, with 7 bases in between. CDR1 is GTSNPN and CDR2 is SVGIG in the germline V gene (reference sequence). This CDR3 is CASKQNTEAFF. The CDR3 DNA is TGTGCCTCGAAACAGAACACTGAAGCTTTCTTT.

The chain couples TRBV7-9 to TRBJ2-7, with D hard to call. Germline V gene data show CDR1 as SEHNR and CDR2 as FQNEAQ (reference sequence). The V end lost 1 base, the J end lost 2 bases, and 9 bases lay between the germline ends. This CDR3 region has 14 residues. In nucleotides, the CDR3 is TGTGCCAGCAGCTTAGATCGGTATGCCTACGAGCAGTACTTC. Translating gives CASSLDRYAYEQYF.

The CDR3 is CASSRTGYEQYF. The CDR3 DNA is TGTGCCAGCAGCCGGACAGGCTACGAGCAGTACTTC. The V gene is TRBV7-8, the J gene TRBJ2-7; 7 bases are a match to TRBD1. CDR1 and CDR2 from the germline V gene are SGHVS and FQNEAQ. The junction had 1 base not matched to a gene; V was cut back by 5 bases and J by 3 bases. CDR3 size: 12 residues.

By frequency in the sample, this clone is medium-sized (0.01 to 0.1%). The chain combines TRBV28 with TRBJ2-7, with TRBD2 matching over 7 bases. The CDR3 contains 16 residues. Germline V gene data show CDR1 as MDHEN and CDR2 as SYDVKM. The J segment lost 6 bases and the V segment lost 7 bases, leaving 18 bases of the junction unmatched. The chain's CDR3 is CASTQSRNGRITEQYF. CDR3 in DNA: TGTGCCAGCACCCAGTCAAGGAACGGGAGGATCACCGAGCAGTACTTC. Supplemented by reference TRBV28 and TRBJ2-7, the full variable domain reads DVKVTQSSRYLVKRTGEKVFLECVQDMDHENMFWYRQDPGLGLRLIYFSYDVKMKEKGDIPEGYSVSREKKERFSLILESASTNQTSMYLCASTQSRNGRITEQYFGPGTRLTVT.

The chain has TRBV30 and TRBJ1-1; TRBD1 matches 7 bases. The J segment lost 4 bases and the V segment lost 4 bases, leaving 12 bases of the junction unmatched. Germline V gene data show CDR1 as GTSNPN and CDR2 as SVGIG (reference sequence). The CDR3 is 15 residues long. In DNA, the CDR3 is TGTGCCTGGATTCCCCGATTGACAGGGCCCACTGAAGCTTTCTTT. Protein: CAWIPRLTGPTEAFF.

The chain carries TRBV27 and TRBJ1-3; D ambiguous. The CDR3 is made up of 15 amino acids. V dropped 8 bases and J dropped 0 bases, with 14 bases sitting between them. CDR1 is MNHEY, CDR2 SMNVEV, per germline (reference sequence). As DNA, the CDR3 is TGTGCCAGCTCCTTGGGCAAACTCTCTGGAAACACCATATATTTT. Amino acids: CASSLGKLSGNTIYF.

This clone has just one count. The chain combines TRBV11-2 with TRBJ2-7; 8 nucleotides line up with TRBD2. Germline CDR1 reads SGHAT; CDR2 reads FQNNGV. The CDR3 spans 15 residues. The ends lost 4 bases at V and 3 bases at J; junction bases unmatched: 8. CDR3 DNA sequence: TGTGCCAGCAGCTCCTTGTCGGGGGGGCACTACGAGCAGTACTTC. This translates into CASSSLSGGHYEQYF.

V gene TRBV5-1 combines with J gene TRBJ2-3; 9 nucleotides line up with TRBD2. CDR1 is SGHRS, CDR2 YFSETQ, per germline. V lost 4 bases, J lost 4 bases, and 10 bases stayed unmatched. CDR3 length: 16 residues. The CDR3 here is CASSPRGSGRSDTQYF. The CDR3 DNA reads TGCGCCAGCAGCCCCCGGGGTAGCGGGAGATCAGATACGCAGTATTTT.

About this clone: Being one base from a much bigger clone, this may be a read error. The identical CDR3 is also encoded by other nucleotide sequences in the sample. J is TRBJ2-7 and V is TRBV6-5; D perhaps matches TRBD2 (6 bases). The CDR3 extends over 14 amino acids. Trimming shortened V by 0 bases and J by 2 bases, and 8 bases separated the two germline ends. Germline-derived CDR1 and CDR2 are MNHEY and SVGAGI. Written as DNA, the CDR3 is TGTGCCAGCAGTTACTCCGGGGGAACCTACGAGCAGTACTTC. Encoded protein: CASSYSGGTYEQYF.

This chain connects TRBV4-1 to TRBJ1-5, with TRBD1 matching 10 bases. The germline V gene encodes CDR1 MGHRA and CDR2 YSYEKL. V shed 4 bases and J 3 bases; nucleotides not matched to a gene: 3. The CDR3 runs to 15 residues. The CDR3 bases are TGCGCCAGCAGCCTCGGACAGGGGGACAATCAGCCCCAGCATTTT. This encodes CASSLGQGDNQPQHF.

The V call is TRBV4-2, the J call TRBJ1-3, with D possibly matching TRBD1 (5 bases). Trimming removed 2 bases at V and 2 bases at J, with 19 bases between. The length of the CDR3 is 18 residues. Germline values: CDR1 LGHNA, CDR2 YNFKEQ. CDR3 protein: CASSQTSPLQGTGNTIYF. The CDR3 bases are TGTGCCAGCAGCCAAACCTCGCCCCTCCAGGGCACTGGAAACACCATATATTTT.